A single sample is the source of the 7 T cell receptor beta chains below, sequenced in a study of blood T cells in healthy people across ages. A second roughly 6 to 12 cycle PCR used barcoded and J-beta primers. TCRdb reanalysed the 5' RACE reads using MiXCR and keeps one entry per CDR3 protein. The table has about 540,000 distinct CDR3 sequences, around 24% seen once. This same sample was also part of a study on T cells of mothers and their children.

The sample comprised blood. These receptors were obtained from a boy aged 5 to 17 in good health.

V and J are TRBV18 and TRBJ1-5; D gene uncertain. Germline loops: CDR1 KGHSH, CDR2 LQKENI. The CDR3 is 16 residues long. V was shortened by 6 bases and J by 0 bases, with 15 bases between the two germline ends. CDR3 bases: TGTGCCAGCTCCCGAGCGCGGAGAGATAGCAATCAGCCCCAGCATTTT. Translated, it gives CASSRARRDSNQPQHF.

The chain recombines TRBV7-8 with TRBJ2-1; a weak D match, TRBD2 (7 bases). The germline gives CDR1 SGHVS, CDR2 FQNEAQ. Deletions cut 2 bases from V and 8 bases from J, with 19 bases between. The CDR3 covers 16 residues. CDR3 sequence (DNA): TGTGCCAGCAGCTTATTCTTGTCGGGGGGCCTGGATGAGCAGTTCTTC. Translated: CASSLFLSGGLDEQFF.

The gene calls are TRBV10-3 and TRBJ1-3; 9 bases line up with TRBD1. Germline V gives CDR1 ENHRY, CDR2 SYGVKD. CDR3 length equals 15 residues. V shed 6 bases and J 0 bases; nucleotides not matched to a gene: 3. DNA for the CDR3: TGTGCCATCAGCCCGGACAGGGGCTCTGGAAACACCATATATTTT. Amino acids: CAISPDRGSGNTIYF.

V is TRBV5-4 and J is TRBJ2-1, with 8 positions matching TRBD2. The CDR3 extends over 17 amino acids. J gave up 7 bases and V 2 bases, and 14 bases lay outside the gene matches. The germline V gene encodes CDR1 SGHNT and CDR2 YYREEE (reference sequence). The CDR3 region has the DNA TGTGCCAGCAGCTTTTCAACCGGGAGGGGGTTTAAGAATGAGCAGTTCTTC. Encoded protein: CASSFSTGRGFKNEQFF.

This clonotype was observed at least ten times. The gene calls are TRBV6-5 and TRBJ2-7; 7 nucleotides line up with TRBD1. After removal of 8 bases from V and 2 bases from J, the junction contained 12 bases not matched to a gene. The CDR3 runs to 15 residues. Per germline, CDR1 MNHEY and CDR2 SVGAGI. The CDR3, as DNA: TGTGCCAGCGGAAGGGGACAGAGGCCTCCCTACGAGCAGTACTTC. Translation gives CASGRGQRPPYEQYF.

The chain is built from TRBV6-2 or TRBV6-3 and TRBJ1-2; D is unclear. Trimming pared 3 bases from V and 1 base from J, leaving 15 bases between. The CDR3 is 16 residues long. CDR1 is MNHEY and CDR2 is SVGEGT in the germline V gene. The CDR3 loop is CASSYEVRGFNYGYTF. CDR3 coding DNA: TGTGCCAGCAGTTATGAGGTTCGGGGTTTTAACTATGGCTACACCTTC.

V and J are TRBV20-1 and TRBJ2-7; tentatively, D is TRBD2 (6 bases). Germline V gene sequence: CDR1 DFQATT, CDR2 SNEGSKA (reference sequence). This CDR3 has 15 residues. The germline V and J ends were trimmed by 2 bases and 2 bases, with 16 bases remaining between them. The chain's CDR3 is CSARSPQRATYEQYF. Written as DNA, the CDR3 is TGCAGTGCTAGATCCCCCCAGCGGGCCACCTACGAGCAGTACTTC.